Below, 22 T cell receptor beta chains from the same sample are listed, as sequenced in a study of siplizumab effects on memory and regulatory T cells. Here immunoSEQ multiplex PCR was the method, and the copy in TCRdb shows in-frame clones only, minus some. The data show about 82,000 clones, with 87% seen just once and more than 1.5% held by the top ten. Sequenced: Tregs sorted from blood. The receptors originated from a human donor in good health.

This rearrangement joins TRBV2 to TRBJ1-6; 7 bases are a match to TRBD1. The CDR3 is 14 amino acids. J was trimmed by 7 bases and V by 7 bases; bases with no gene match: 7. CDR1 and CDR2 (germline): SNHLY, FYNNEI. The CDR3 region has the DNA TGTGCCAGCATCCCAGACAGGGCGAATTCACCCCTCCACTTT. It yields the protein CASIPDRANSPLHF.

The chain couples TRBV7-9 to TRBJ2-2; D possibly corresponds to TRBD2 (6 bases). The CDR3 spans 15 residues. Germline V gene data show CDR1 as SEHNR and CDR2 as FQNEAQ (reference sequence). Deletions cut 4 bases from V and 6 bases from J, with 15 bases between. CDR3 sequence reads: CASSSPPGRSGELFF. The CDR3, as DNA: TGTGCCAGCAGCTCCCCCCCGGGGAGGTCCGGGGAGCTGTTTTTT.

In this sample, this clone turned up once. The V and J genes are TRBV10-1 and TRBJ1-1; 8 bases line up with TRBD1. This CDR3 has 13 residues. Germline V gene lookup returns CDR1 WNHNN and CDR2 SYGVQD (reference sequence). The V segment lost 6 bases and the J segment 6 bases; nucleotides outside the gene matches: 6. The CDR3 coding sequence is TGCGCCAGCAGCCGGCAGGGGGCCTCTGAAGCTTTCTTT. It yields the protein CASSRQGASEAFF.

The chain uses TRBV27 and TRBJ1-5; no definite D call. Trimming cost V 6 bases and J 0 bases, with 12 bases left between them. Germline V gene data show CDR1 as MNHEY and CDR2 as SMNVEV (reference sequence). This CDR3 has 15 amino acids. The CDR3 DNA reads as TGTGCCAGCAGACGGACCCGCGATAGCAATCAGCCCCAGCATTTT. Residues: CASRRTRDSNQPQHF.

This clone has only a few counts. The CDR3 DNA sequence: TGCGCCAGCACCGTGGGAGGGATAGGAAACACCATATATTTT. Translated: CASTVGGIGNTIYF. The chain couples TRBV5-1 to TRBJ1-3; D not certain. V lost 6 bases and J 4 bases, leaving 14 bases between the germline ends. The CDR3 is made up of 14 amino acids. CDR1 and CDR2 from the germline V gene are SGHRS and YFSETQ.

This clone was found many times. CDR3 in amino acids: CASEGTYYGYTF. The CDR3 nucleotides are TGTGCCTCGGAGGGGACTTACTATGGCTACACCTTC. The chain combines TRBV7-9 with TRBJ1-2; a weak D match, TRBD1 (5 bases). CDR3 length: 12 residues. The V gene's germline CDR1 is SEHNR and CDR2 FQNEAQ (reference sequence). Trimming took 11 bases from V and 3 from J, leaving 13 bases between them.

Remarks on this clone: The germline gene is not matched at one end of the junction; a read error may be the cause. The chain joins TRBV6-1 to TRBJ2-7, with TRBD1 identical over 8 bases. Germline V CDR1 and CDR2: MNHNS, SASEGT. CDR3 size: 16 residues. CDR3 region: CASSEDPKMATGTGVF. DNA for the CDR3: TGTGCCAGCAGTGAAGACCCCAAGATGGCGACCGGGACAGGAGTGTTC.

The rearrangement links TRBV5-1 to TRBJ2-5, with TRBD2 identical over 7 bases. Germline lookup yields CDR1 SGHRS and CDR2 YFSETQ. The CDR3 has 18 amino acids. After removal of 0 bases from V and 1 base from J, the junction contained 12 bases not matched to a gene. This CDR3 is CASSLALTASGIQETQYF. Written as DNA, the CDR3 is TGCGCCAGCAGCTTGGCCTTGACGGCTAGCGGTATCCAAGAGACCCAGTACTTC.

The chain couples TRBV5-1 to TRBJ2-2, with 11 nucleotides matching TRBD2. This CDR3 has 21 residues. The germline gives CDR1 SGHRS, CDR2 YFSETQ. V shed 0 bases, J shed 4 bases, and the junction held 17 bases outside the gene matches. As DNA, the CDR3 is TGCGCCAGCAGCTTGGATTTTGTACTAGCGGGGGACAATTACTTCACCGGGGAGCTGTTTTTT. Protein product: CASSLDFVLAGDNYFTGELFF.

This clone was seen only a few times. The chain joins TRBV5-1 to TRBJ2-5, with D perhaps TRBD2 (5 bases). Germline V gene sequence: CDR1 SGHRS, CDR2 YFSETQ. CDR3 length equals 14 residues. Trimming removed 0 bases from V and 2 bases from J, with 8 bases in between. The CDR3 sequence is CASSLVRGQETQYF. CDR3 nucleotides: TGCGCCAGCAGCTTGGTCCGAGGGCAAGAGACCCAGTACTTC.

The CDR3 bases are TGCGCCAGCAGCCAAGGCCAGACAGGGGAATTTGGCTACACCTTC. This sequence encodes CASSQGQTGEFGYTF. The chain recombines TRBV4-3 with TRBJ1-2, with 8 bases identical to TRBD1. J was trimmed by 7 bases and V by 1 base; bases with no gene match: 8. The CDR3 has 15 amino acids. The germline gives CDR1 LGHNA, CDR2 YSLEER.

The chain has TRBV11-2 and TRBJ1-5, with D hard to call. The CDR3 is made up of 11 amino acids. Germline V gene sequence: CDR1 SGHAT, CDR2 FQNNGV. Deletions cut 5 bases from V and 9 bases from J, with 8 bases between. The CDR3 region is CASSLGRPQHF. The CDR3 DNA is TGTGCCAGCAGCCTCGGGCGGCCCCAGCATTTT. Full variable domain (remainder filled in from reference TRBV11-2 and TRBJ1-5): EAGVAQSPRYKIIEKRQSVAFWCNPISGHATLYWYQQILGQGPKLLIQFQNNGVVDDSQLPKDRFSAERLKGVDSTLKIQPAKLEDSAVYLCASSLGRPQHFGDGTRLSIL.

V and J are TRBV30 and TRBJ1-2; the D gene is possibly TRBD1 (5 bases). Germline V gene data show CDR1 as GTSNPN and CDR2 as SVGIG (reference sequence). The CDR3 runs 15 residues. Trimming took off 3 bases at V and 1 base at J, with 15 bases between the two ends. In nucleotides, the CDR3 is TGTGCCTGGAGCACCTTCCCCAGGGATAACTATGGCTACACCTTC. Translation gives CAWSTFPRDNYGYTF.

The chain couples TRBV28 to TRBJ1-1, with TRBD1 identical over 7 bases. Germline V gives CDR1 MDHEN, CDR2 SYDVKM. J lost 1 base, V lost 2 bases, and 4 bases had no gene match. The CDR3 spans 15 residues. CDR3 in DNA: TGTGCCAGCAGTTTACCGGACAGGAAGAACACTGAAGCTTTCTTT. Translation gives CASSLPDRKNTEAFF. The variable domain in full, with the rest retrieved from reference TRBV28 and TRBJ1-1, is DVKVTQSSRYLVKRTGEKVFLECVQDMDHENMFWYRQDPGLGLRLIYFSYDVKMKEKGDIPEGYSVSREKKERFSLILESASTNQTSMYLCASSLPDRKNTEAFFGQGTRLTVV.

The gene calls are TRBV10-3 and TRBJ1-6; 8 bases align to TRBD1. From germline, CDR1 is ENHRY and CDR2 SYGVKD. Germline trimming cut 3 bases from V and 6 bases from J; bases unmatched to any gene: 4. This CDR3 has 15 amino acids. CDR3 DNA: TGTGCCATCAGTGACCGGGACAGGACTAATTCACCCCTCCACTTT. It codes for CAISDRDRTNSPLHF.

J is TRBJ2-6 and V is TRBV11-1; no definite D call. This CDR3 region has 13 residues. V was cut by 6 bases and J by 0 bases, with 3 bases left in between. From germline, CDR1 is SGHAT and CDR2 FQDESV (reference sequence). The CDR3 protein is CASRGSGANVLTF. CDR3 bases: TGTGCCAGCAGGGGCTCTGGGGCCAACGTCCTGACTTTC.

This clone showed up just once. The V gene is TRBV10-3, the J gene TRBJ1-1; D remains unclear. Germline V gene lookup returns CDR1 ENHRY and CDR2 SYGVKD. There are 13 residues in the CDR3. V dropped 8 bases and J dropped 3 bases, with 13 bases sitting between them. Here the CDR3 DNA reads TGTGCCATCGGGAAGGGCCTGGACACTGAAGCTTTCTTT. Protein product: CAIGKGLDTEAFF.

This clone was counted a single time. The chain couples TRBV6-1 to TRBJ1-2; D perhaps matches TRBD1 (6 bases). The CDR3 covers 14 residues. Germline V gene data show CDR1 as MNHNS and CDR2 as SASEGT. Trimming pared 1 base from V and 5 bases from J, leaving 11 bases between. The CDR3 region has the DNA TGTGCCAGCAGTGAAGACAGGGTAGAATATGGCTACACCTTC. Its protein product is CASSEDRVEYGYTF.

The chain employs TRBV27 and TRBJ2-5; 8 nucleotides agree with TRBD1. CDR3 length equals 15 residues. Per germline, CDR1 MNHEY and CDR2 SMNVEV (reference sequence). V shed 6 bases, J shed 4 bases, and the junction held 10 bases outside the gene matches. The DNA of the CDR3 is TGTGCCAGCAGGAACCTCAGGGGGCGCTCAGAGACCCAGTACTTC. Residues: CASRNLRGRSETQYF.

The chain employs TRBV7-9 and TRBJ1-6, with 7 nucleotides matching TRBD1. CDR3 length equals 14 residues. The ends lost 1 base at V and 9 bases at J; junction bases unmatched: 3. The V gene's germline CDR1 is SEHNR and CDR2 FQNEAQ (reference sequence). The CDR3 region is CASSLEGARSPLHF. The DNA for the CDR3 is TGTGCCAGCAGCTTAGAGGGGGCGCGTTCACCCCTCCACTTT.

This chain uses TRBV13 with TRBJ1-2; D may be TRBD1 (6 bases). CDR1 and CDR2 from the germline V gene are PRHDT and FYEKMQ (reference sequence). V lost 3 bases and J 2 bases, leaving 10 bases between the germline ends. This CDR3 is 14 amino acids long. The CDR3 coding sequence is TGTGCCAGCAGCTTCGGACAGCGAAACTATGGCTACACCTTC. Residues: CASSFGQRNYGYTF.

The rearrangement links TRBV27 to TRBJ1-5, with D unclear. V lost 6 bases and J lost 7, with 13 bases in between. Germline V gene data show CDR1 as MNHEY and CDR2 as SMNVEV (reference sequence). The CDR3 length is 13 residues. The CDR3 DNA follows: TGTGCCAGCAGCCCCCGTCTCAGCCAGCCCCAGCATTTT. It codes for CASSPRLSQPQHF.